The 30 T cell receptor beta chains reported below all come from one sample, sequenced in a study of T cells expressing NK-cell markers. TCRdb re-analyzed the 5' RACE reads; it lists each CDR3 protein once, without DNA. The repertoire shows some 280,000 distinct CDR3 sequences; the top ten hold approximately 0.42%. Material: blood T cells: a sorted CD56 or NKG2C T cell subset, CD4+ or CD8+ T cells, or bulk PBMC T cells (not recorded which). These receptors all stem from a man aged 18 to 30 in good health.

The chain recombines TRBV5-1 with TRBJ2-3; TCRdb's D gene call, TRBD1, goes unchecked for lack of DNA. The CDR3 runs to 17 residues. Germline V lookup: CDR1 SGHRS, CDR2 YFSETQ. CDR3 loop: CASSLLRGQTRTDTQYF.

The rearrangement joins TRBV19 to TRBJ2-7. CDR1 and CDR2 from the germline V gene are LNHDA and SQIVND (reference sequence). The CDR3 is 15 amino acids. CDR3 residues: CASSIAGREIYEQYF.

This chain links TRBV20-1 with TRBJ2-1; TCRdb's assignment of TRBD1 cannot be checked, as there is no DNA. Germline CDR1 reads DFQATT; CDR2 reads SNEGSKA (reference sequence). The CDR3 contains 17 residues. CDR3 protein: CSARSDRGRLKYNEQFF.

The chain couples TRBV25-1 to TRBJ2-1; TCRdb returns TRBD1, unconfirmable since there is no DNA. CDR3 length equals 15 residues. The germline V gene has CDR1 MGHDK and CDR2 SYGVNS. CDR3: CAGSQGAHSYNEQFF.

This chain uses TRBV25-1 with TRBJ2-7; TCRdb proposes TRBD1, but this gene call is untestable without DNA. The CDR3 loop spans 15 amino acids. Germline CDR1 MGHDK, CDR2 SYGVNS. The CDR3 sequence is CASRGYRDVTYEQYF.

The chain is built from TRBV7-9 and TRBJ2-2; TCRdb outputs TRBD1, but without DNA this stays unchecked. Germline CDR1 SEHNR, CDR2 FQNEAQ (reference sequence). The CDR3 covers 15 residues. This CDR3 reads CASSRRGDYTGELFF.

V is TRBV7-2 and J is TRBJ2-7; TCRdb's assignment of TRBD1 cannot be checked, as there is no DNA. This CDR3 has 15 residues. CDR1 is SGHTA, CDR2 FQGNSA, per germline. The CDR3 protein is CASSLVGGTNYEQYF.

V gene TRBV4-2 combines with J gene TRBJ2-5; the TCRdb D gene call, TRBD2, has no DNA to confirm it. CDR3 length: 15 amino acids. Germline CDR1 LGHNA, CDR2 YNFKEQ. This chain's CDR3 is CASRPTSGDQETQYF.

This chain uses TRBV18 with TRBJ2-5. Germline loops: CDR1 KGHSH, CDR2 LQKENI. The length of the CDR3 is 14 residues. The CDR3 sequence: CASSPRGSQETQYF.

This chain uses TRBV5-1 with TRBJ2-3; TCRdb outputs TRBD1, but without DNA this stays unchecked. This CDR3 is 15 amino acids long. CDR1 is SGHRS and CDR2 is YFSETQ in the germline V gene. CDR3 loop: CASSLAQDRADTQYF.

The genes are TRBV29-1 and TRBJ1-1; TCRdb's D call of TRBD1 is untestable without DNA. Germline CDR1 and CDR2: SQVTM and ANQGSEA. The CDR3 is 13 residues long. The CDR3 sequence is CSVTGADTTEAFF.

The V call is TRBV6-2 or TRBV6-3, the J call TRBJ2-1. Germline V lookup: CDR1 MNHEY, CDR2 SVGEGT. This CDR3 is built from 16 residues. The CDR3 loop reads CASSYSIGGPYNEQFF.

The genes are TRBV6-5 and TRBJ2-7; without DNA, the TCRdb call of TRBD2 cannot be checked. The CDR3 covers 17 residues. Germline V lookup: CDR1 MNHEY, CDR2 SVGAGI. CDR3 residues: CASSYSSGLAGGLEQYF.

The genes are TRBV12-3 or TRBV12-4 and TRBJ2-2. CDR3 size: 13 residues. CDR3 region: CASSLSAFRELFF.

The genes are TRBV6-5 and TRBJ2-3; absent DNA, TCRdb's TRBD2 call cannot be checked. The germline CDR1 and CDR2 sequences are MNHEY and SVGAGI. The CDR3 totals 14 residues. CDR3 loop: CASSYGKLADTQYF.

The CDR3 region is CALRTGTGYTF. The rearrangement links TRBV20-1 to TRBJ1-2; TCRdb's D gene call, TRBD1, goes unchecked for lack of DNA. This CDR3 is built from 11 residues. Germline CDR1 reads DFQATT; CDR2 reads SNEGSKA (reference sequence).

The V and J genes are TRBV5-5 and TRBJ2-5; lacking DNA, the TRBD2 call made by TCRdb goes unchecked. CDR3 length: 14 residues. The V gene's germline CDR1 is SGHKS and CDR2 YYEKEE (reference sequence). CDR3 protein: CASSFRAHSDAQYF.

This sequence joins TRBV12-3 or TRBV12-4 and TRBJ2-2; TCRdb proposes TRBD1, but this gene call is untestable without DNA. This CDR3 has 15 amino acids. CDR3 protein: CASSLGGQGTGELFF.

V gene TRBV6-2 or TRBV6-3 combines with J gene TRBJ2-1; TCRdb picks TRBD2, but there is no DNA to check that call. The CDR3 is 14 amino acids. CDR1 and CDR2 (germline): MNHEY, SVGEGT. The CDR3: CASSYELPANEQFF.

The J gene is TRBJ2-6, the V gene TRBV5-5; TCRdb gives TRBD1 as the D gene, but with no DNA this cannot be confirmed. The CDR3 is made up of 18 amino acids. In germline, CDR1 is SGHKS, CDR2 YYEKEE (reference sequence). CDR3 sequence reads: CASSSGQGAPPGANVLTF.

The chain uses TRBV19 and TRBJ1-5; TCRdb names TRBD1, which stays unverified in the absence of DNA. Germline CDR1 reads LNHDA; CDR2 reads SQIVND (reference sequence). This CDR3 contains 15 residues. The CDR3 spells CASSIGGFSNQPQHF.

The chain carries TRBV5-5 and TRBJ2-3. The CDR3 is made up of 16 amino acids. The germline V gene has CDR1 SGHKS and CDR2 YYEKEE (reference sequence). The CDR3 sequence is CASSLDTGVGTDTQYF.

This chain connects TRBV7-2 to TRBJ2-1; lacking DNA, the TRBD2 call made by TCRdb goes unchecked. In germline, CDR1 is SGHTA, CDR2 FQGNSA. There are 17 residues in the CDR3. The CDR3 is CASSLAMGLGVNNEQFF.

The chain combines TRBV6-1 with TRBJ2-6. CDR1 and CDR2 (germline): MNHNS, SASEGT. The CDR3 runs 17 residues. The CDR3 region is CASSVEVGGAGANVLTF.

This sequence joins TRBV15 and TRBJ2-3; TCRdb lists TRBD1, though no DNA is available to test this call. There are 14 residues in the CDR3. CDR1 and CDR2 from the germline V gene are LNHNV and YYDKDF (reference sequence). The CDR3 loop reads CATSRGEGTDTQYF.

The rearrangement links TRBV20-1 to TRBJ2-1; TCRdb calls TRBD2, which cannot be checked without DNA. The germline CDR1 and CDR2 sequences are DFQATT and SNEGSKA (reference sequence). The CDR3 loop spans 16 amino acids. CDR3 amino acids: CSASPPPYSGSFEQFF.

The rearrangement uses TRBV12-3 or TRBV12-4 and TRBJ2-1; TCRdb names TRBD2, which stays unverified in the absence of DNA. CDR3 length: 12 amino acids. The CDR3 is CASSLAGGEQFF.

This chain links TRBV12-3 or TRBV12-4 with TRBJ1-4. The CDR3 spans 14 residues. CDR3 sequence: CASSFAGINEKLFF.

The J gene is TRBJ2-1, the V gene TRBV20-1; the TCRdb call, TRBD2, lacks DNA for checking. The length of the CDR3 is 11 residues. The germline gives CDR1 DFQATT, CDR2 SNEGSKA (reference sequence). The CDR3 reads CSAVASGEQFF.

The rearrangement links TRBV5-1 to TRBJ2-4; lacking DNA, the TRBD1 call made by TCRdb goes unchecked. The germline V gene has CDR1 SGHRS and CDR2 YFSETQ. The CDR3 contains 14 residues. CDR3 protein: CASSLSGRGDIQYF.